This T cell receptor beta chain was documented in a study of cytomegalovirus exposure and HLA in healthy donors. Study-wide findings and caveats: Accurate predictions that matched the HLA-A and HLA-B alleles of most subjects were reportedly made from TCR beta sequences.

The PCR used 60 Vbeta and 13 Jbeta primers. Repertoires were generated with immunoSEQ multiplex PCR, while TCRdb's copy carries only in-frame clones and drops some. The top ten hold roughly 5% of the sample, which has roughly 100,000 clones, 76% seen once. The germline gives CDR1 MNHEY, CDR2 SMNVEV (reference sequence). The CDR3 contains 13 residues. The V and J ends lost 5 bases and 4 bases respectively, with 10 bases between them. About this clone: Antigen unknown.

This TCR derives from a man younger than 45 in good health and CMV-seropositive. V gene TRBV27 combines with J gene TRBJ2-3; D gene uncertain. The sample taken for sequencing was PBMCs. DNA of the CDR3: TGTGCCAGCAGTCTTAGTCGGGCAGATACGCAGTATTTT. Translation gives CASSLSRADTQYF.